The sequence of this T cell receptor beta chain was determined in a study of tumor-infiltrating lymphocytes in primary liver carcinoma. For the study at large: Regardless of tissue type, samples showed similar yields of roughly 3.5 to 7.5 million productive TCRbeta reads.

Extraction of RNA together with DNA used roughly 19-32 mg of unsorted bulk tissue. The CDR3 is 14 amino acids. Germline CDR1 and CDR2: PRHDT and FYEKMQ (reference sequence). Between the trimmed V and J ends, which lost 4 bases and 4 bases, there was a span of 13 bases. As concerns this clonotype: Its antigen is unknown. The CDR3 does not close with the conserved phenylalanine or tryptophan, likely indicating a read error.

General study findings and limits: Found in all five tumor regions were only about 7.5-25% of top clones.

From 500 ng total RNA, TCR beta cDNA was generated with a primer in the constant region. Three-round nested multiplex PCR performed with slightly modified ARM-PCR produced the TCR beta libraries. Forward primers for TRBV1-TRBV30 and a C-beta reverse primer served the first two PCR rounds, at around 9 cycles each. In TCRdb, the multiplex PCR reads were re-called with MiXCR into one record per CDR3 protein. The table includes roughly 120,000 distinct CDR3 sequences, 55% to 75% detected once. The source material was liver tumor tissue from sampling region 1. The sample's subset: tumor region T1, superior pole. The origin of this receptor is an older woman with primary liver carcinoma and hepatitis B virus infection. This chain uses TRBV13 with TRBJ1-2; D uncertain. CDR3 nucleotide sequence: TGTGCCAGCAGCTCCCCCACGTGGGCCTATGGCTACACCTTA. Its protein is CASSSPTWAYGYTL.